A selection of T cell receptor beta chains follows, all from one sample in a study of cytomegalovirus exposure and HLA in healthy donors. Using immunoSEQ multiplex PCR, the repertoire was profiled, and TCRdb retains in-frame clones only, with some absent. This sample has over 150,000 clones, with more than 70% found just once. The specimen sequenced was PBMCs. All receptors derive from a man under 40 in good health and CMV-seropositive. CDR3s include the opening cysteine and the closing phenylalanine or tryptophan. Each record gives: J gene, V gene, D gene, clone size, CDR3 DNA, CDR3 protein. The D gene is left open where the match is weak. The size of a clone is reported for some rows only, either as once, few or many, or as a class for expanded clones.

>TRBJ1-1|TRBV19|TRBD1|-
TGTGCCACCGGGGAAGGGGGCTCCACTGAAGCTTTCTTT
CATGEGGSTEAFF
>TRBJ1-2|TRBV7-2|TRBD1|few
TGTGCCAGCAGCGGGCAGGGGGCAAGAGGCTACACCTTC
CASSGQGARGYTF
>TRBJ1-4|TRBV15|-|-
TGTGCCACCAGCAGAGTTGGAGGGTTAGAAAAACTGTTTTTT
CATSRVGGLEKLFF
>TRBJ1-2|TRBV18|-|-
TGTGCCAGCTCACCGAAGGAGGGGAGGCGATATGGCTACACCTTC
CASSPKEGRRYGYTF
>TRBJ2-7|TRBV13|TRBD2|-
TGTGCCAGCAGCTTAGGGACTAGCGGGCCGTCTTACGAGCAGTACTTC
CASSLGTSGPSYEQYF
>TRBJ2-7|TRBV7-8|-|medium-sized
TGTGCCAGCAGCTTAGGGCTGGGGGCCAGGTCTTACGAGCAGTACTTC
CASSLGLGARSYEQYF
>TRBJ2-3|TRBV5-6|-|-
TGTGCCAGCAGCCTCCTGGGCAGGGCAACAGATACGCAGTATTTT
CASSLLGRATDTQYF
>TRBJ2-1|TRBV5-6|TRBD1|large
TGTGCCAGCAGCTTGGGGGACAGGGCCTACAATGAGCAGTTCTTC
CASSLGDRAYNEQFF
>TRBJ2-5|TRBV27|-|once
TGTGCCAGCAGTCCGCTAGGCCCTAAAGAGACCCAGTACTTC
CASSPLGPKETQYF
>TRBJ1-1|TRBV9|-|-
TGTGCCAGCACCAAAGAGCCTGCGGGGATATCGAACACTGAAGCTTTCTTT
CASTKEPAGISNTEAFF
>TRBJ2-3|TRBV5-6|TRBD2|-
TGTGCCAGCAGCTTAGGCGGGGGGGCAAAAGATACGCAGTATTTT
CASSLGGGAKDTQYF
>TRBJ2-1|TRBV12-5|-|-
TGTGCTAGTGCCCTAGGGGGGGTTTCCTACAATGAGCAGTTCTTC
CASALGGVSYNEQFF
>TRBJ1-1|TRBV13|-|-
TGTGCCAGCAGCTCCCGTTCCCCAGGGGAAACTGAAGCTTTCTTT
CASSSRSPGETEAFF
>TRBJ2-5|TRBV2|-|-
TGTGCCAGCGAGGGCGACCAAGAGACCCAGTACTTC
CASEGDQETQYF
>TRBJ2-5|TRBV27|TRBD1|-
TGTGCCAGCAGTTTATATAAGGGACAGGGGTTGGAGACCCAGTACTTC
CASSLYKGQGLETQYF
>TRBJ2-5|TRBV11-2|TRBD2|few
TGTGCCAGCAGCTCCGAACCAGCGGGAGGGAGGGAGACCCAGTACTTC
CASSSEPAGGRETQYF
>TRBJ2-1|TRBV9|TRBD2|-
TGTGCCAGCAGCGTAGGGGTAGCGGGCTTGAATGAGCAGTTCTTC
CASSVGVAGLNEQFF
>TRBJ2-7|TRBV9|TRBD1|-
TGTGCCAGCAGCACGGGACAGGGGGCGGCCTACGAGCAGTACTTC
CASSTGQGAAYEQYF
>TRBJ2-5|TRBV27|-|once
TGTGCCAGCAGGGGAGGTGGAGAGACCCAGTACTTC
CASRGGGETQYF
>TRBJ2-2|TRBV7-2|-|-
TGTGCCAGCAGAGGGACTTCCCTAGGTCTCGGGGAGCTGTTTTTT
CASRGTSLGLGELFF
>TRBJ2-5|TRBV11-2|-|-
TGTGCCAGCAGCTTAGGTACCAGCGTAGAGACCCAGTACTTC
CASSLGTSVETQYF
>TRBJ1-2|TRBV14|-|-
TGTGCCAGCAGCCAAGCCACAGTAACGGGGTATGGCTACACCTTC
CASSQATVTGYGYTF
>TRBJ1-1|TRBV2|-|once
TGTGCCAGCAGTGGCCCTGAGGGCACTGAAGCTTTCTTT
CASSGPEGTEAFF
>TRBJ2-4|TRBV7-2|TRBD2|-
TGTGCCAGCAGCTTAGTCGGTACGCTAGCGGTAGCCAAAAACATTCAGTACTTC
CASSLVGTLAVAKNIQYF
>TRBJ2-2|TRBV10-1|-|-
TGCGCCAGCAGGGAATTGGGGGGTAACACCGGGGAGCTGTTTTTT
CASRELGGNTGELFF
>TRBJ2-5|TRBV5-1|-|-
TGCGCCAGCAGCCCCCGGGTTTCGGAGACCCAGTACTTC
CASSPRVSETQYF
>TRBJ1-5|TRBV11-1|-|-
TGTGCCAGCAGCTTAGATGGAGGCAATCAGCCCCAGCATTTT
CASSLDGGNQPQHF
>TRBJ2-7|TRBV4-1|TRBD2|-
TGCGCCAGCAGCCTAAAGGTGGGCACGGGGACTAGCGGTAATTACGAGCAGTACTTC
CASSLKVGTGTSGNYEQYF
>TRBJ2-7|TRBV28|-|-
TGTGCCAGCAGCAATCAGCGCCTCTCCTACGAGCAGTACTTC
CASSNQRLSYEQYF
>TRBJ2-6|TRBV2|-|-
TGTGCCAGCGGAAAAGGGGGAGCCAACGTCCTGACTTTC
CASGKGGANVLTF
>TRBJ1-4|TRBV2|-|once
TGTGCCAGTAGACCGGACAGATATAATGAAAAACTGTTTTTT
CASRPDRYNEKLFF
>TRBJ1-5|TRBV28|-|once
TGTGCCAGCAGTTTTAGCGGGGTCAGCAATCAGCCCCAGCATTTT
CASSFSGVSNQPQHF
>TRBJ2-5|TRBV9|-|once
TGTGCCAGCAGCGGAAGGGGGGGCCCCGAGACCCAGTACTTC
CASSGRGGPETQYF
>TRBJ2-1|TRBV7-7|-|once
TGTGCTAGCAGCTTAGGGGCAGGATCCCCCAATGAGCAGTTCTTC
CASSLGAGSPNEQFF
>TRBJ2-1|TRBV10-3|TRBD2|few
TGTGCCATCAGTTCCGGGACTAGCGGGAGGGGAATAAATGAGCAGTTCTTC
CAISSGTSGRGINEQFF
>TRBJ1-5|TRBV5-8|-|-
TGTGCCAGCAGCAGCCCATCCGGAAGCGGCAATCAGCCCCAGCATTTT
CASSSPSGSGNQPQHF
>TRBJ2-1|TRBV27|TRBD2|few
TGTGCCAGCAGTTTATTGTCTAGCGGGAGGGACAATGAGCAGTTCTTC
CASSLLSSGRDNEQFF
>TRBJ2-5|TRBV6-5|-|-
TGTGCCAGCAGTCCCACCGGGTTCCAAGAGACCCAGTACTTC
CASSPTGFQETQYF
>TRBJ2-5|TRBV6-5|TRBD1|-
TGTGCCAGCAGTCACTCGGGACAGGGGGCCCAAGAGACCCAGTACTTC
CASSHSGQGAQETQYF
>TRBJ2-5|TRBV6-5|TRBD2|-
TGTGCCAGCAGCGGGACTACCCAAGAGACCCAGTACTTC
CASSGTTQETQYF
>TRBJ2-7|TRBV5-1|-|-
TGCGCCAGCAGCTTGGACGCGGGGAACACCTACGAGCAGTACTTC
CASSLDAGNTYEQYF
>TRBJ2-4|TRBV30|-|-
TGTGCCTGGGATACGGCCATAGGGGTAGCCAAAAACATTCAGTACTTC
CAWDTAIGVAKNIQYF
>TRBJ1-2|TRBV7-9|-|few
TGTGCCAGCAGCTTAGAACAGCTCTATGGCTACACCTTC
CASSLEQLYGYTF
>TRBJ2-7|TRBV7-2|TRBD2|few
TGTGCCAGCAGCAGTAGCGGGGGGCCGCTCTACGAGCAGTACTTC
CASSSSGGPLYEQYF
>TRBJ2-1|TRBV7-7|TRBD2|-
TGTGCTAGCAGCTTAGCCGGCGGGGGGTCCTACAATGAGCAGTTCTTC
CASSLAGGGSYNEQFF
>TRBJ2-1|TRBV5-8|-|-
TGTGCCAGCAGCTTGCGGGTGTACAATGAGCAGTTCTTC
CASSLRVYNEQFF
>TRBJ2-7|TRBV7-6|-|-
TGTGCCAGCAGCTTAGTGGGCGGGGAGGTCTCCTACGAGCAGTACTTC
CASSLVGGEVSYEQYF
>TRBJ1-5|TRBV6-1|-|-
TGTGCCAGCAGTACAGGGTACTATCAGCCCCAGCATTTT
CASSTGYYQPQHF
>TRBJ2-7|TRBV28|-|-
TGTGCCAGCAGTTTGGTGAGCGGCTCCTACGAGCAGTACTTC
CASSLVSGSYEQYF
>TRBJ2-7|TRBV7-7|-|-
TGTGCTAGCAGCCCTGGGGGGACCTACGAGCAGTACTTC
CASSPGGTYEQYF
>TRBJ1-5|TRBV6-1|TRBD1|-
TGTGCCAGCAAGCCGGGACAGGGTTCCCAGCCCCAGCATTTT
CASKPGQGSQPQHF